This entry is about one T cell receptor (beta chain). RNA amounts of about 0.45 to 1 ug underwent reverse transcription with random hexamers. TCRdb re-derived calls from the immunoSEQ multiplex PCR reads in MiXCR, one entry per CDR3 protein. The table shows around 130,000 distinct CDR3 sequences, with 65% to 90% occurring only once. This sample stems from a study of CD8 T cells in Susac syndrome. The V end was cut by 2 bases, the J end by 4 bases, with 6 bases between. The CDR3 length is 13 residues. Germline loops: CDR1 MNHEY, CDR2 SMNVEV (reference sequence). This chain connects TRBV27 to TRBJ2-1; D unresolved. This clonotype originated in a human donor with multiple sclerosis. Sequenced sample: CD8+ T cells from PBMCs. The DNA for the CDR3 is TGTGCCAGCAGTTTAGACGGGTACAATGAGCAGTTCTTC. Protein: CASSLDGYNEQFF.